The 17 T cell receptor beta chains reported below all come from one sample, sequenced in a study of cytomegalovirus exposure and HLA in healthy donors. With 60 Vbeta and 13 Jbeta primers, the PCR was carried out. The assay was immunoSEQ multiplex PCR, and TCRdb's table has in-frame clones only and misses some. Of over 100,000 clones in the sample, around 81% were seen once. The sample consisted of PBMCs. The source of these receptors is a woman between 25 and 40 years old in good health and CMV-seronegative.

In this sample, this clone turned up a few times. This chain joins TRBV5-4 and TRBJ1-1; D is ambiguous. Looked up from germline, CDR1 is SGHNT and CDR2 is YYREEE (reference sequence). This CDR3 spans 12 amino acids. Trimming stripped 7 bases from V and 0 bases from J, with 7 bases between. CDR3 coding DNA: TGTGCCAGCGGCCTCCTGAACACTGAAGCTTTCTTT. This sequence encodes CASGLLNTEAFF. The full variable domain, rest sourced from reference TRBV5-4 and TRBJ1-1, is ETGVTQSPTHLIKTRGQQVTLRCSSQSGHNTVSWYQQALGQGPQFIFQYYREEENGRGNFPPRFSGLQFPNYSSELNVNALELDDSALYLCASGLLNTEAFFGQGTRLTVV.

The rearrangement joins TRBV18 to TRBJ1-3; TRBD1 matches 7 bases. Germline loops: CDR1 KGHSH, CDR2 LQKENI. J lost 4 bases, V lost 3 bases, and 9 bases had no gene match. This CDR3 has 16 residues. For the CDR3, the DNA is TGTGCCAGCTCACCTGAAATGACAGGGACAGGAAACACCATATATTTT. It translates to CASSPEMTGTGNTIYF. Full variable domain (remainder filled in from reference TRBV18 and TRBJ1-3): NAGVMQNPRHLVRRRGQEARLRCSPMKGHSHVYWYRQLPEEGLKFMVYLQKENIIDESGMPKERFSAEFPKEGPSILRIQQVVRGDSAAYFCASSPEMTGTGNTIYFGEGSWLTVV.

The rearrangement links TRBV21-1 to TRBJ1-5; the table's D call of TRBD1 was not tested on the DNA. TRBV21-1 is flagged as a pseudogene. This CDR3 has 16 amino acids. In DNA form, the CDR3 reads TGTGCCAGCAGCCCCCCGGGACAGGGGAGGTCTCAGCCCCAGCATTTT. It codes for CASSPPGQGRSQPQHF.

The CDR3 nucleotides are TGTGCCAGCAGATCCGGGGGGTTAGGCTACGAGCAGTACTTC. This encodes CASRSGGLGYEQYF. V gene TRBV28 combines with J gene TRBJ2-5, with TRBD2 matching over 7 bases. The end of the DNA is better explained by TRBJ2-7, so the J call may be wrong. The CDR3 has 14 amino acids. The V gene's germline CDR1 is MDHEN and CDR2 SYDVKM.

The chain links TRBV18 to TRBJ2-7, with 9 bases matching TRBD1. CDR1 and CDR2 from the germline V gene are KGHSH and LQKENI. Unmatched junction bases numbered 7, after V lost 4 bases and J lost 3 bases. The CDR3 has 15 residues. CDR3 sequence: CASSHTDRGGYEQYF. The CDR3 nucleotides are TGTGCCAGCTCACATACGGACAGGGGCGGCTACGAGCAGTACTTC.

The CDR3 DNA follows: TGTGCCAGCAGCGTCACAGGGTTCGGTGAAAAACTGTTTTTT. This gives the protein CASSVTGFGEKLFF. The V and J genes are TRBV9 and TRBJ1-4; TRBD1 might be the D (6 bases). The germline V gene has CDR1 SGDLS and CDR2 YYNGEE. The CDR3 runs 14 residues. Trimming stripped 2 bases from V and 7 bases from J, with 12 bases between.

The DNA for the CDR3 is TGTGCCAGCAGTTATCAGGGTTATTCCTACGAGCAGTACTTC. Its translation: CASSYQGYSYEQYF. J is TRBJ2-7 and V is TRBV27, with D maybe TRBD1 (5 bases). Trimming pared 4 bases from V and 1 base from J, leaving 11 bases between. Germline CDR1 is MNHEY and CDR2 is SMNVEV (reference sequence). The CDR3 extends over 14 amino acids.

The V and J genes are TRBV11-2 and TRBJ2-1, with TRBD2 matching 13 bases. This CDR3 contains 15 residues. CDR1 is SGHAT, CDR2 FQNNGV, per germline. J lost 4 bases, V lost 4 bases, and 1 base had no gene match. The CDR3 DNA follows: TGTGCCAGCAGCTCGGGACTAGCGGGATACAATGAGCAGTTCTTC. It yields the protein CASSSGLAGYNEQFF.

The chain combines TRBV6-4 with TRBJ1-5; 10 bases agree with TRBD1. The CDR3 consists of 19 residues. V lost 2 bases, J lost 2 bases, and 12 bases stayed unmatched. Germline CDR1 MRHNA, CDR2 SNTAGT. The CDR3 sequence: CASSDATTGGHRGNQPQHF. The CDR3 coding sequence is TGTGCCAGCAGTGACGCGACGACAGGGGGCCATCGGGGCAATCAGCCCCAGCATTTT.

This chain uses TRBV6-1 with TRBJ2-1; possibly TRBD1 for D (6 bases). This CDR3 has 16 amino acids. Trimming cost V 0 bases and J 6 bases, with 15 bases left between them. Germline CDR1 is MNHNS and CDR2 is SASEGT. For the CDR3, the DNA is TGTGCCAGCAGTGAAGCGACAGGACCGACAAGCAATGAGCAGTTCTTC. As protein: CASSEATGPTSNEQFF.

The chain has TRBV19 and TRBJ2-1; 12 bases line up with TRBD2. In germline, CDR1 is LNHDA, CDR2 SQIVND (reference sequence). Trimming cost V 5 bases and J 12 bases; bases outside gene matches: 2. This CDR3 contains 12 residues. CDR3 sequence: CASSLAGGMQFF. DNA for the CDR3: TGTGCCAGTAGTCTAGCGGGAGGGATGCAGTTCTTC.

This chain connects TRBV5-1 to TRBJ2-1; 7 positions match TRBD1. This CDR3 has 15 residues. V lost 3 bases to trimming and J lost 0 bases; unmatched junction nucleotides: 3. Germline assignment: CDR1 SGHRS and CDR2 YFSETQ. The CDR3 nucleotides read TGCGCCAGCAGCTCCACAGGGGACTCCTACAATGAGCAGTTCTTC. It translates to CASSSTGDSYNEQFF.

The chain recombines TRBV7-9 with TRBJ2-7, with D perhaps TRBD2 (6 bases). The ends were cut back, 4 bases at V and 1 base at J, with 11 bases in the middle. CDR3 size: 14 residues. Germline lookup yields CDR1 SEHNR and CDR2 FQNEAQ (reference sequence). CDR3 residues: CASSSLGLSYEQYF. The CDR3 bases are TGTGCCAGCAGCTCCTTAGGACTATCCTACGAGCAGTACTTC.

The table lists this clone with a few counts. The CDR3 sequence: CASSSRLTSVNTGELFF. The CDR3 DNA is TGTGCCAGCAGCTCCCGACTGACTAGCGTAAACACCGGGGAGCTGTTTTTT. The chain joins TRBV7-2 to TRBJ2-2; 8 nucleotides line up with TRBD2. This CDR3 is built from 17 residues. Germline CDR1 and CDR2: SGHTA and FQGNSA. J was trimmed by 2 bases and V by 4 bases; bases with no gene match: 9.

The chain has TRBV4-1 and TRBJ2-7, with a tentative D call TRBD1 (6 bases). This CDR3 is 14 amino acids long. Germline V CDR1 and CDR2: MGHRA, YSYEKL. The germline V and J ends were trimmed by 2 bases and 3 bases, with 11 bases remaining between them. The CDR3 loop is CASSQTGQSYEQYF. The CDR3 coding sequence is TGCGCCAGCAGCCAAACAGGACAGAGCTACGAGCAGTACTTC.

The rearrangement links TRBV30 to TRBJ1-1; maybe TRBD1 (6 bases). The CDR3 sequence is 15 residues long. Germline CDR1 reads GTSNPN; CDR2 reads SVGIG (reference sequence). V lost 3 bases and J lost 6, with 20 bases in between. CDR3: CAWSRDTRRAAEAFF. The DNA of the CDR3 is TGTGCCTGGAGCCGGGACACCCGGAGAGCTGCTGAAGCTTTCTTT.

V and J are TRBV6-1 and TRBJ1-5; 7 bases agree with TRBD1. The CDR3 runs to 14 residues. Germline trimming cut 2 bases from V and 6 bases from J; bases unmatched to any gene: 4. Germline CDR1 is MNHNS and CDR2 is SASEGT. The CDR3 loop is CASSELQGSQPQHF. The CDR3 nucleotides are TGTGCCAGCAGTGAATTACAGGGGAGTCAGCCCCAGCATTTT.